The present entry profiles one TCR beta chain with its context. The data were obtained in a study of cytomegalovirus exposure and HLA in healthy donors. At the level of the study: The same platform used for the approximately 670 first-cohort repertoires was also used for the 90 to 150 validation repertoires, as a later analysis reported.

The CDR3 contains 15 residues. Germline V CDR1 and CDR2: SGHVS, FQNEAQ. The V and J ends lost 5 bases and 5 bases respectively, with 18 bases between them. Clones were sequenced by immunoSEQ multiplex PCR, and TCRdb holds only the in-frame ones, with some missing. Of around 300,000 clones listed, around 90% are singletons. The material sequenced was PBMCs. The sequence came from a man aged 30 to 39 in good health and CMV-seronegative. This chain connects TRBV7-8 to TRBJ1-2; D possibly corresponds to TRBD1 (5 bases). As DNA, the CDR3 is TGTGCCAGCAGCCCCGACGAAGGGGCGCGATATGGCTACACCTTC. Its protein product is CASSPDEGARYGYTF.